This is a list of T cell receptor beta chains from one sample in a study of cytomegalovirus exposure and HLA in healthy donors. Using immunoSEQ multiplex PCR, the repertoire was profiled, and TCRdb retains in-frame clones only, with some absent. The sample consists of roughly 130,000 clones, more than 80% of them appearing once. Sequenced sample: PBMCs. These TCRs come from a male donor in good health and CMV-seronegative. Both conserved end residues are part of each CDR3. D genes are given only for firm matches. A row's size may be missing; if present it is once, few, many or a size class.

cdr3_nt: TGTGCCAGCAGAAGTGACAGGAGTCCCTACGAGCAGTACTTC
cdr3_aa: CASRSDRSPYEQYF
v_call: TRBV5-6
j_call: TRBJ2-7
d_call: -
clone_size: -

cdr3_nt: TGTGCCAGCAGTCCGGGGTCCTACAATGAGCAGTTCTTC
cdr3_aa: CASSPGSYNEQFF
v_call: TRBV6-6
j_call: TRBJ2-1
d_call: -
clone_size: -

cdr3_nt: TGTGCCAGCAGCTCGCTTCCGGGACAACGATACGAGCAGTACTTC
cdr3_aa: CASSSLPGQRYEQYF
v_call: TRBV11-2
j_call: TRBJ2-7
d_call: -
clone_size: -

cdr3_nt: TGTGCCAGCAGCGCTCAAGATCAGGGGCGGGTAGACTATGGCTACACCTTC
cdr3_aa: CASSAQDQGRVDYGYTF
v_call: TRBV9
j_call: TRBJ1-2
d_call: -
clone_size: -

cdr3_nt: TGCGCCAGCGGGCGGACTAGCGGGGGTATACGCTCCTACAATGAGCAGTTCTTC
cdr3_aa: CASGRTSGGIRSYNEQFF
v_call: TRBV10-1
j_call: TRBJ2-1
d_call: TRBD2
clone_size: -

cdr3_nt: TGTGCCAGCAGCCAAGCAGGGGCGGTGAACACTGAAGCTTTCTTT
cdr3_aa: CASSQAGAVNTEAFF
v_call: TRBV4-2
j_call: TRBJ1-1
d_call: -
clone_size: -

cdr3_nt: TGTGCCAGCAGTCCGACGGGGGTCAAAAACATTCAGTACTTC
cdr3_aa: CASSPTGVKNIQYF
v_call: TRBV6-1
j_call: TRBJ2-4
d_call: -
clone_size: -

cdr3_nt: TGTGCCAGCGCGAACGCGGGCGGCGAGACCCAGTACTTC
cdr3_aa: CASANAGGETQYF
v_call: TRBV5-4
j_call: TRBJ2-5
d_call: -
clone_size: -

cdr3_nt: TGTGCCAGCAGCTCCGACAGGGAGAGCAATCAGCCCCAGCATTTT
cdr3_aa: CASSSDRESNQPQHF
v_call: TRBV7-9
j_call: TRBJ1-5
d_call: TRBD1
clone_size: once

cdr3_nt: TGTGCCAGTAGTACTCGCGGGACAGGGAGCTCCTATAATTCACCCCTCCACTTT
cdr3_aa: CASSTRGTGSSYNSPLHF
v_call: TRBV19
j_call: TRBJ1-6
d_call: TRBD1
clone_size: once

cdr3_nt: TGTGCCAGCAGGGGCAGGCAGGGGGATACTGAAGCTTTCTTT
cdr3_aa: CASRGRQGDTEAFF
v_call: TRBV27
j_call: TRBJ1-1
d_call: TRBD1
clone_size: -

cdr3_nt: TGTGCCAGCAGTGCACTAGCGGGAGTTCAGGAGCAGTACTTC
cdr3_aa: CASSALAGVQEQYF
v_call: TRBV2
j_call: TRBJ2-7
d_call: TRBD2
clone_size: -

cdr3_nt: TGTGCCTGCCATACCCCTAGCGGGGGAGCCTCTGATACGCAGTATTTT
cdr3_aa: CACHTPSGGASDTQYF
v_call: TRBV30
j_call: TRBJ2-3
d_call: TRBD2
clone_size: -

cdr3_nt: TGTGCCAGCTCACCACGGACTAGAACTAGCACAGATACGCAGTATTTT
cdr3_aa: CASSPRTRTSTDTQYF
v_call: TRBV18
j_call: TRBJ2-3
d_call: TRBD2
clone_size: -

cdr3_nt: TGTGCCAGTAGTGAACAGGGGGCGCTGGGCTATGGCTACACCTTC
cdr3_aa: CASSEQGALGYGYTF
v_call: TRBV19
j_call: TRBJ1-2
d_call: TRBD1
clone_size: once

cdr3_nt: TGTGCCAGCAGTGAACGGGGGACAGCCTTCTCTGGGGCCAACGTCCTGACTTTC
cdr3_aa: CASSERGTAFSGANVLTF
v_call: TRBV25-1
j_call: TRBJ2-6
d_call: -
clone_size: -

cdr3_nt: TGTGCCAGCAGCGGACGTTCTAGCGTCGGTTCCTACAATGAGCAGTTCTTC
cdr3_aa: CASSGRSSVGSYNEQFF
v_call: TRBV11-1
j_call: TRBJ2-1
d_call: -
clone_size: -

cdr3_nt: TGTGCCAGCAGTTTATTTCGAGGGCCCGGGGAGCTGTTTTTT
cdr3_aa: CASSLFRGPGELFF
v_call: TRBV27
j_call: TRBJ2-2
d_call: -
clone_size: -

cdr3_nt: TGTGCCAGTAGTATAGGGGCGGGAACCGGGGAGCTGTTTTTT
cdr3_aa: CASSIGAGTGELFF
v_call: TRBV19
j_call: TRBJ2-2
d_call: -
clone_size: -

cdr3_nt: TGTGCCAGCAGCGATCAGGGATCCCAAGAGACCCAGTACTTC
cdr3_aa: CASSDQGSQETQYF
v_call: TRBV7-9
j_call: TRBJ2-5
d_call: -
clone_size: few

cdr3_nt: TGCGCCAGCAGTGACCCGGGGGGGGTTGTGTACTTC
cdr3_aa: CASSDPGGVVYF
v_call: TRBV10-1
j_call: TRBJ2-7
d_call: TRBD2
clone_size: -

cdr3_nt: TGTGCCAGTAGTAAGGCGGGAGTGGGAAATACGCAGTATTTT
cdr3_aa: CASSKAGVGNTQYF
v_call: TRBV19
j_call: TRBJ2-3
d_call: TRBD2
clone_size: -

cdr3_nt: TGTGCCAGCAGTGCGAAGGACAGGGGGAACACTGAAGCTTTCTTT
cdr3_aa: CASSAKDRGNTEAFF
v_call: TRBV25-1
j_call: TRBJ1-1
d_call: TRBD1
clone_size: -

cdr3_nt: TGTGCCAGCAGCCCTCCTAGCGGTCAGAGCTCCTACAATGAGCAGTTCTTC
cdr3_aa: CASSPPSGQSSYNEQFF
v_call: TRBV7-8
j_call: TRBJ2-1
d_call: TRBD2
clone_size: -

cdr3_nt: TGTGCCATCAGTGAGTCGGGCGGGAGAACAGATACGCAGTATTTT
cdr3_aa: CAISESGGRTDTQYF
v_call: TRBV10-3
j_call: TRBJ2-3
d_call: TRBD2
clone_size: -

cdr3_nt: TGCGCCAGCAGCCAAACGGGGGGAGCAGATACGCAGTATTTT
cdr3_aa: CASSQTGGADTQYF
v_call: TRBV4-1
j_call: TRBJ2-3
d_call: TRBD2
clone_size: -

cdr3_nt: TGTGCCAGCAGCGCCGGGACAGGGGTCACTAATGAAAAACTGTTTTTT
cdr3_aa: CASSAGTGVTNEKLFF
v_call: TRBV7-9
j_call: TRBJ1-4
d_call: TRBD1
clone_size: -

cdr3_nt: TGTGCCAGCTCACCACCGAATAAAGGGGGCCCGGGTCAGCCCCAGCATTTT
cdr3_aa: CASSPPNKGGPGQPQHF
v_call: TRBV18
j_call: TRBJ1-5
d_call: TRBD1
clone_size: -

cdr3_nt: TGTGCCAGCAGTTCCCCCAGGGATGGAAACACCATATATTTT
cdr3_aa: CASSSPRDGNTIYF
v_call: TRBV27
j_call: TRBJ1-3
d_call: -
clone_size: once

cdr3_nt: TGTGCCAGCAGGCAGGTGGTTGGGGCCAACGTCCTGACTTTC
cdr3_aa: CASRQVVGANVLTF
v_call: TRBV6-5
j_call: TRBJ2-6
d_call: -
clone_size: -

cdr3_nt: TGTGCCAGCAGCTTAGCCGGACAGAGAGAGCAGTACTTC
cdr3_aa: CASSLAGQREQYF
v_call: TRBV7-6
j_call: TRBJ2-7
d_call: -
clone_size: -

cdr3_nt: TGCGCCAGCAGCCAAACAGAGAACACTGAAGCTTTCTTT
cdr3_aa: CASSQTENTEAFF
v_call: TRBV4-3
j_call: TRBJ1-1
d_call: -
clone_size: -

cdr3_nt: TGTGCCTGGAGTGCAAGGTATTTGGTGGGGGCACGGTCCTACGAGCAGTACTTC
cdr3_aa: CAWSARYLVGARSYEQYF
v_call: TRBV30
j_call: TRBJ2-7
d_call: -
clone_size: few

cdr3_nt: TGTGCCAGCAGCCCTGGGGGGGGGTTCTCCTACGAGCAGTACTTC
cdr3_aa: CASSPGGGFSYEQYF
v_call: TRBV11-2
j_call: TRBJ2-7
d_call: TRBD2
clone_size: -

cdr3_nt: TGTGCCAGCAGCCGATACTCGCCCCTAGATGGCTACACCTTC
cdr3_aa: CASSRYSPLDGYTF
v_call: TRBV2
j_call: TRBJ1-2
d_call: -
clone_size: -

cdr3_nt: TGTGCCAGCAGCCCCCTCCGGGACAGGGCGACTAACTATGGCTACACCTTC
cdr3_aa: CASSPLRDRATNYGYTF
v_call: TRBV11-2
j_call: TRBJ1-2
d_call: TRBD1
clone_size: -

cdr3_nt: TGTGCCAGCAGTGCCCGGGACAGGGAACAGATCTCTGAAGCTTTCTTT
cdr3_aa: CASSARDREQISEAFF
v_call: TRBV6-1
j_call: TRBJ1-1
d_call: TRBD1
clone_size: -

cdr3_nt: TGTGCCAGCAGCTTGGCCGCGGGAGGGCCGGGTGGCACAGATACGCAGTATTTT
cdr3_aa: CASSLAAGGPGGTDTQYF
v_call: TRBV5-4
j_call: TRBJ2-3
d_call: TRBD2
clone_size: -

cdr3_nt: TGTGCCAGCAGCTTGTCTGGGGCCAACGGCCTGACTTTC
cdr3_aa: CASSLSGANGLTF
v_call: TRBV5-8
j_call: TRBJ2-6
d_call: -
clone_size: -

cdr3_nt: TGCGCCAGCAAAGACAGTCTGAACACTGAAGCTTTCTTT
cdr3_aa: CASKDSLNTEAFF
v_call: TRBV5-1
j_call: TRBJ1-1
d_call: -
clone_size: -

cdr3_nt: TGTGCCAGCAGCTCCCTCCCGCTAGCGGGCGTTACAGATACGCAGTATTTT
cdr3_aa: CASSSLPLAGVTDTQYF
v_call: TRBV7-9
j_call: TRBJ2-3
d_call: TRBD2
clone_size: few

cdr3_nt: TGTGCCAGCAGTGAATGGGCAGGGGTCACCTCTGGGGCCAACGTCCTGACTTTC
cdr3_aa: CASSEWAGVTSGANVLTF
v_call: TRBV6-1
j_call: TRBJ2-6
d_call: -
clone_size: once

cdr3_nt: TGTGCCAGTACGGAGATAGGACAGGGGATCACTAATGAAAAACTGTTTTTT
cdr3_aa: CASTEIGQGITNEKLFF
v_call: TRBV19
j_call: TRBJ1-4
d_call: TRBD1
clone_size: -

cdr3_nt: TGTGCCAGCAGCTTAGTGGGGGGAAGCACAGATACGCAGTATTTT
cdr3_aa: CASSLVGGSTDTQYF
v_call: TRBV7-9
j_call: TRBJ2-3
d_call: -
clone_size: -

cdr3_nt: TGCGCCAGCAGCTTGAATCGACAGGGGTCGGACACCATATATTTT
cdr3_aa: CASSLNRQGSDTIYF
v_call: TRBV5-1
j_call: TRBJ1-3
d_call: TRBD1
clone_size: once

cdr3_nt: TGTGCCAGCAGCCGACTAGCGGGAGGGTACAATGAGCAGTTCTTC
cdr3_aa: CASSRLAGGYNEQFF
v_call: TRBV5-6
j_call: TRBJ2-1
d_call: TRBD2
clone_size: -

cdr3_nt: TGTGCCACCAGCATAGACAGTACCTTTGCTCAGCCCCAGCATTTT
cdr3_aa: CATSIDSTFAQPQHF
v_call: TRBV15
j_call: TRBJ1-5
d_call: -
clone_size: -

cdr3_nt: TGTGCCAGCAGCGTAGCTGGGGGGGCCGGGGAGCTGTTTTTT
cdr3_aa: CASSVAGGAGELFF
v_call: TRBV9
j_call: TRBJ2-2
d_call: TRBD2
clone_size: -

cdr3_nt: TGTGCCAGCAGCTTGGAGGGAGGACTAGCGAATGAGCAGTTCTTC
cdr3_aa: CASSLEGGLANEQFF
v_call: TRBV5-4
j_call: TRBJ2-1
d_call: TRBD2
clone_size: -

cdr3_nt: TGTGCCAGCAGCCAAGAGAGGATCGGGTCCGTCCCTGAAGCTTTCTTT
cdr3_aa: CASSQERIGSVPEAFF
v_call: TRBV4-2
j_call: TRBJ1-1
d_call: -
clone_size: -

cdr3_nt: TGTGCCAGCAGCCACCAGGCTGCGGGTCGCGGCAATCAGCCCCAGCATTTT
cdr3_aa: CASSHQAAGRGNQPQHF
v_call: TRBV7-2
j_call: TRBJ1-5
d_call: -
clone_size: -

cdr3_nt: TGTGCCATCAGTGAAAGGGGACTAGCGGGAGATCATGAGCAGTTCTTC
cdr3_aa: CAISERGLAGDHEQFF
v_call: TRBV10-3
j_call: TRBJ2-1
d_call: TRBD2
clone_size: -

cdr3_nt: TGCGCCAGCAGTGAGGAACTAGCGGGGGATACGCAGTATTTT
cdr3_aa: CASSEELAGDTQYF
v_call: TRBV10-1
j_call: TRBJ2-3
d_call: TRBD2
clone_size: once

cdr3_nt: TGTGCCAGCAGTTTGACAGGATTAGCCAAAAACATTCAGTACTTC
cdr3_aa: CASSLTGLAKNIQYF
v_call: TRBV28
j_call: TRBJ2-4
d_call: -
clone_size: -